The 4 T cell receptor beta chains below all came from one sample that was sequenced in a study of control samples from healthy donors and cancer patients. Profiled with immunoSEQ multiplex PCR; TCRdb holds only in-frame clones, not every one. Recorded here are about 200,000 clones; the top ten clones represent 2% to 2.5%. The material sequenced was blood. The receptors shown here come from a woman aged 30 to 39 in good health.

This sequence joins TRBV28 and TRBJ1-6; no reliable D call. Germline V lookup: CDR1 MDHEN, CDR2 SYDVKM. V lost 3 bases and J lost 10, with 10 bases in between. The CDR3 is made up of 13 amino acids. The CDR3 nucleotides read TGTGCCAGCAGTTTGCAGCAGGACTCACCCCTCCACTTT. Amino acid sequence: CASSLQQDSPLHF.

V usage is TRBV28 and J usage is TRBJ1-5; D may be TRBD1 (6 bases). This CDR3 region has 16 residues. Germline V gene sequence: CDR1 MDHEN, CDR2 SYDVKM. V was trimmed by 2 bases and J by 6 bases, leaving 17 bases between them. The CDR3 DNA sequence: TGTGCCAGCAGTTTAAGACGAGGGGGGGCCGCTCAGCCCCAGCATTTT. Its protein product is CASSLRRGGAAQPQHF.

The gene calls are TRBV3-1 (or the pseudogene TRBV3-2) and TRBJ1-5, with D uncertain. V dropped 0 bases and J dropped 7 bases, with 10 bases sitting between them. Germline V gene lookup returns CDR1 LGHDT and CDR2 YNNKEL (reference sequence). This CDR3 comprises 14 residues. CDR3 sequence: CASSQDSVGQPQHF. CDR3 in DNA: TGTGCCAGCAGCCAAGATTCGGTGGGGCAGCCCCAGCATTTT.

This chain joins TRBV14 and TRBJ1-6, with D uncertain. This CDR3 contains 16 residues. Germline lookup yields CDR1 SGHDN and CDR2 FVKESK. V was trimmed by 0 bases and J by 7 bases, leaving 13 bases between them. The CDR3 sequence is CASSQDRRGVNSPLHF. CDR3 DNA sequence: TGTGCCAGCAGCCAAGATCGGCGGGGAGTCAATTCACCCCTCCACTTT.